A single sample is the source of the 30 T cell receptor beta chains below, sequenced in a study of blood T cell repertoires in COVID-19. Produced via immunoSEQ multiplex PCR; TCRdb's table is partial and in-frame only. The table has around 250,000 clones, around 90% seen once. The sample comprised peripheral blood. The receptors here all came from a woman aged 55-69 years with COVID-19, enrolled during active disease.

J is TRBJ1-1 and V is TRBV6-6, with TRBD1 matching 8 bases. J gave up 5 bases and V 6 bases, and 5 bases lay outside the gene matches. This CDR3 comprises 13 residues. Germline CDR1 reads MNHNY; CDR2 reads SVGAGI (reference sequence). CDR3 region: CASSGQGRTEAFF. The CDR3 DNA follows: TGTGCCAGCAGCGGACAGGGACGAACTGAAGCTTTCTTT.

The CDR3 reads CASSLARGSGNEQFF. The DNA for the CDR3 is TGTGCCAGCAGCTTAGCCAGGGGGTCAGGCAATGAGCAGTTCTTC. The V call is TRBV7-3, the J call TRBJ2-1; TRBD1 matches at 7 bases. V shed 2 bases, J shed 6 bases, and the junction held 7 bases outside the gene matches. Germline assignment: CDR1 SGHTA and CDR2 FQGTGA. The CDR3 consists of 15 residues. The full variable domain, completed using reference TRBV7-3 and TRBJ2-1, is GAGVSQTPSNKVTEKGKYVELRCDPISGHTALYWYRQSLGQGPEFLIYFQGTGAADDSGLPNDRFFAVRPEGSVSTLKIQRTERGDSAVYLCASSLARGSGNEQFFGPGTRLTVL.

This clone was found once. This chain connects TRBV9 to TRBJ1-2, with TRBD1 matching over 8 bases. The CDR3 is 16 residues long. Germline-derived CDR1 and CDR2 are SGDLS and YYNGEE. Trimming at V came to 3 bases and at J to 2 bases, leaving 9 bases not matched to a gene. CDR3 sequence reads: CASSALDRGRNYGYTF. The DNA of the CDR3 is TGTGCCAGCAGCGCCCTCGACAGGGGCCGCAACTATGGCTACACCTTC.

The chain combines TRBV28 with TRBJ1-5, with 7 bases aligning to TRBD1. The ends lost 4 bases at V and 7 bases at J; junction bases unmatched: 13. Per germline, CDR1 MDHEN and CDR2 SYDVKM. The length of the CDR3 is 16 residues. This CDR3 reads CASSWAETGSSQPQHF. Written as DNA, the CDR3 is TGTGCCAGCAGTTGGGCCGAGACAGGGTCCTCGCAGCCCCAGCATTTT.

A remark on this clone: Other nucleotide sequences from this sample produce the same CDR3. The chain employs TRBV19 and TRBJ2-7; TRBD1 might be the D (6 bases). Germline CDR1 and CDR2: LNHDA and SQIVND (reference sequence). V was cut by 5 bases and J by 2 bases, with 10 bases left in between. The CDR3 is made up of 13 amino acids. CDR3 in amino acids: CASSPRQAYEQYF. Written as DNA, the CDR3 is TGTGCCAGTAGTCCCAGACAGGCCTACGAGCAGTACTTC.

The CDR3, as DNA: TGTGCCAGCAGCCAAAATAGCGGGGGGGTGCACACCGGGGAGCTGTTTTTT. It encodes CASSQNSGGVHTGELFF. The V gene is TRBV3-1 (or the pseudogene TRBV3-2), the J gene TRBJ2-2; 11 bases match TRBD2. This CDR3 contains 17 residues. Germline V CDR1 and CDR2: LGHDT, YNNKEL (reference sequence). V shed 2 bases, J shed 3 bases, and the junction held 5 bases outside the gene matches.

The gene calls are TRBV5-8 and TRBJ1-1; 8 bases fit TRBD1. Germline V gene data show CDR1 as SGHTS and CDR2 as YDEGEE. This CDR3 has 14 residues. V was pared by 3 bases and J by 3 bases, with 4 bases of the junction left unmatched. CDR3 region: CASSSGGLDTEAFF. CDR3 nucleotides: TGTGCCAGCAGCTCAGGGGGCCTGGACACTGAAGCTTTCTTT.

The V gene is TRBV4-2, the J gene TRBJ2-7, with 8 bases aligning to TRBD1. This CDR3 is built from 14 residues. Looked up from germline, CDR1 is LGHNA and CDR2 is YNFKEQ. The J segment lost 2 bases and the V segment lost 5 bases, leaving 5 bases of the junction unmatched. The CDR3 bases are TGTGCCAGCAGCTCAGGGACAGGAACCTACGAGCAGTACTTC. Protein product: CASSSGTGTYEQYF.

This sequence joins TRBV19 and TRBJ1-6; D is unclear. Germline-derived CDR1 and CDR2 are LNHDA and SQIVND (reference sequence). CDR3 length: 15 residues. Trimming cost V 0 bases and J 6 bases, with 9 bases left between them. The CDR3 DNA reads TGTGCCAGTAGTATAGAACCCAGTCCTAATTCACCCCTCCACTTT. Residues: CASSIEPSPNSPLHF.

In its sample, this clone was seen once. This chain links TRBV18 with TRBJ1-6, with TRBD1 matching over 12 bases. Germline trimming cut 6 bases from V and 5 bases from J; bases unmatched to any gene: 8. Germline CDR1 KGHSH, CDR2 LQKENI. The CDR3 sequence is 17 residues long. DNA for the CDR3: TGTGCCAGCTCGCCGGGACAGGGGGCGTCTAATAATTCACCCCTCCACTTT. This sequence encodes CASSPGQGASNNSPLHF.

On this clone itself: The junction and the germline gene differ at one end; a read error may be behind it. J is TRBJ1-2 and V is TRBV18; D is uncertain. The germline CDR1 and CDR2 sequences are KGHSH and LQKENI. The CDR3 length is 13 residues. The CDR3 bases are TGTGCCAGCTCACCGGCCAGTCACTACGGCTACACCTTC. Translated: CASSPASHYGYTF.

The rearrangement links TRBV6-2 or TRBV6-3 to TRBJ2-7, with D perhaps TRBD1 (6 bases). This CDR3 has 17 residues. CDR1 and CDR2 from the germline V gene are MNHEY and SVGEGT. V dropped 0 bases and J dropped 3 bases, with 18 bases sitting between them. The CDR3 sequence: CASSYSRTADFDYEQYF. As DNA, the CDR3 is TGTGCCAGCAGTTACTCACGGACAGCAGACTTCGACTACGAGCAGTACTTC.

The chain has TRBV4-3 and TRBJ1-3; tentatively, D is TRBD1 (6 bases). Trimming left V 0 bases short and J 4 bases short, with 13 bases between. The CDR3 covers 16 residues. Germline CDR1 and CDR2: LGHNA and YSLEER. DNA for the CDR3: TGCGCCAGCAGCCAAGAGGGGGGGGCTACGGGAAACACCATATATTTT. Translation gives CASSQEGGATGNTIYF.

The table lists this clone with a few counts. This chain joins TRBV4-2 and TRBJ1-2; unclear D gene. The germline V gene encodes CDR1 LGHNA and CDR2 YNFKEQ. Between the trimmed V and J ends, which lost 0 bases and 4 bases, there was a span of 12 bases. The CDR3 covers 15 residues. The CDR3 protein is CASSQERVSPYGYTF. Here the CDR3 DNA reads TGTGCCAGCAGCCAAGAGAGGGTGAGCCCCTATGGCTACACCTTC.

The CDR3 spells CASSLGTGVSGELFF. Here the CDR3 DNA reads TGCGCCAGCAGCTTGGGGACAGGGGTCTCTGGGGAGCTGTTTTTT. The chain has TRBV5-1 and TRBJ2-2; the match to TRBD1 covers 9 bases. V was clipped by 0 bases and J by 8 bases; unmatched bases: 5. The CDR3 totals 15 residues. Germline CDR1 is SGHRS and CDR2 is YFSETQ.

The V call is TRBV19, the J call TRBJ1-2, with D perhaps TRBD1 (6 bases). Between the trimmed V and J ends, which lost 6 bases and 0 bases, there was a span of 17 bases. Looked up from germline, CDR1 is LNHDA and CDR2 is SQIVND (reference sequence). The CDR3 sequence is 16 residues long. The CDR3: CASRTEFRTANYGYTF. DNA of the CDR3: TGTGCCAGTAGGACCGAATTCAGGACAGCTAACTATGGCTACACCTTC.

The V call is TRBV7-6, the J call TRBJ2-3, with TRBD2 matching over 8 bases. The CDR3 length is 17 residues. Germline CDR1 SGHVS, CDR2 FNYEAQ. V lost 1 base, J lost 1 base, and 7 bases stayed unmatched. CDR3 bases: TGTGCCAGCAGCTTAGTCTTCCGAGCGGGGGGCACAGATACGCAGTATTTT. This gives the protein CASSLVFRAGGTDTQYF.

This clone was seen a handful of times. The chain combines TRBV5-6 with TRBJ1-4; D may be TRBD1 (5 bases). Trimming shortened V by 2 bases and J by 0 bases, and 14 bases separated the two germline ends. Germline CDR1 reads SGHDT; CDR2 reads YYEEEE. The CDR3 spans 17 residues. In DNA form, the CDR3 reads TGTGCCAGCAGCTTAGGACACATCCCGGCAACTAATGAAAAACTGTTTTTT. It is translated as CASSLGHIPATNEKLFF.

This chain joins TRBV6-2 or TRBV6-3 and TRBJ1-6; 10 nucleotides agree with TRBD1. V was pared by 5 bases and J by 9 bases, with 10 bases of the junction left unmatched. CDR1 MNHEY and CDR2 SVGEGT come from the germline V gene. CDR3 length: 16 amino acids. CDR3 bases: TGTGCCAGCAGTAACCATCCGGACAGGGGGGGTTCACCCCTCCACTTT. This translates into CASSNHPDRGGSPLHF.

The V call is TRBV4-3, the J call TRBJ1-2; 9 nucleotides line up with TRBD1. After removal of 6 bases from V and 4 bases from J, the junction contained 6 bases not matched to a gene. CDR1 is LGHNA, CDR2 YSLEER, per germline. The CDR3 extends over 14 amino acids. The CDR3 coding sequence is TGCGCCAGCAGTCACAGGGGGCTTAGCTATGGCTACACCTTC. Its protein product is CASSHRGLSYGYTF.

V and J are TRBV7-2 and TRBJ2-2, with TRBD2 matching over 8 bases. CDR1 is SGHTA and CDR2 is FQGNSA in the germline V gene. Losses at the gene ends were 4 bases for V and 4 bases for J; bases not matched to a gene: 8. The length of the CDR3 is 16 residues. CDR3 residues: CASSWVGGGPTGELFF. DNA of the CDR3: TGTGCCAGCAGCTGGGTGGGCGGGGGGCCCACCGGGGAGCTGTTTTTT.

The chain carries TRBV4-1 and TRBJ2-3; D is perhaps TRBD1 (6 bases). The germline V and J ends were trimmed by 0 bases and 2 bases, with 12 bases remaining between them. This CDR3 comprises 16 residues. Germline V gene lookup returns CDR1 MGHRA and CDR2 YSYEKL. The CDR3, as DNA: TGCGCCAGCAGCCAAGATCCAGGGGCCTCCACAGATACGCAGTATTTT. This translates into CASSQDPGASTDTQYF.

The chain links TRBV30 to TRBJ1-2; 7 bases fit TRBD1. V shed 4 bases, J shed 4 bases, and the junction held 24 bases outside the gene matches. Germline CDR1 GTSNPN, CDR2 SVGIG (reference sequence). The CDR3 loop spans 19 amino acids. The CDR3 DNA follows: TGTGCCTGGACCCGCCCGGGACAGAAAGGGACCGCTCCAGTCTATGGCTACACCTTC. Encoded protein: CAWTRPGQKGTAPVYGYTF.

Points on this clone: Mismatch with germline at one junction end may stem from a read error. The chain uses TRBV7-2 and TRBJ2-7; 9 bases line up with TRBD1. There are 15 residues in the CDR3. The germline CDR1 and CDR2 sequences are SGHTA and FQGNSA. The CDR3 loop is CASSARTGESYEQYF. The DNA for the CDR3 is TGCGCCAGCAGCGCGAGGACAGGGGAGTCCTACGAGCAGTACTTC. The full variable domain, in which reference TRBV7-2 and TRBJ2-7 provide the parts outside the CDR3, is GAGVSQSPSNKVTEKGKDVELRCDPISGHTALYWYRQSLGQGLEFLIYFQGNSAPDKSGLPSDRFSAERTGGSVSTLTIQRTQQEDSAVYLCASSARTGESYEQYFGPGTRLTVT.

The chain couples TRBV7-8 to TRBJ1-2, with 11 bases that match TRBD1. This CDR3 is built from 18 residues. J gave up 0 bases and V 3 bases, and 9 bases lay outside the gene matches. Germline V lookup: CDR1 SGHVS, CDR2 FQNEAQ. Written as DNA, the CDR3 is TGTGCCAGCAGCTTCTTTCCGGGACAGGGGGGAGCTAACTATGGCTACACCTTC. Translating gives CASSFFPGQGGANYGYTF.

The J gene is TRBJ1-2, the V gene TRBV21-1. TRBV21-1 is given as a pseudogene. This CDR3 spans 17 amino acids. The CDR3 is CASSKAPDREANYGYTF. The CDR3 region has the DNA TGTGCCAGCAGCAAAGCTCCAGACCGGGAGGCTAACTATGGCTACACCTTC.

The chain employs TRBV7-8 and TRBJ1-2, with unresolved D. The CDR3 spans 17 residues. Germline lookup yields CDR1 SGHVS and CDR2 FQNEAQ. Between the trimmed V and J ends, which lost 6 bases and 2 bases, there was a span of 22 bases. In DNA, the CDR3 is TGTGCCAGCAGGCTAGGGCGGAGGGAGGGAGAAAACTATGGCTACACCTTC. Protein product: CASRLGRREGENYGYTF.

The V gene is TRBV7-2, the J gene TRBJ2-6, with a tentative D call TRBD1 (6 bases). This CDR3 has 16 amino acids. In germline, CDR1 is SGHTA, CDR2 FQGNSA. V was cut by 4 bases and J by 1 base, with 11 bases left in between. DNA for the CDR3: TGTGCCAGCAGCTGGAGGACAGCTTCTGGGGCCAACGTCCTGACTTTC. It translates to CASSWRTASGANVLTF.

The rearrangement links TRBV6-5 to TRBJ2-2, with unresolved D. The CDR3 spans 14 residues. Trimming took 8 bases from V and 0 from J, leaving 10 bases between them. The germline V gene encodes CDR1 MNHEY and CDR2 SVGAGI. Here the CDR3 reads CASQGTANTGELFF. The CDR3 DNA reads as TGTGCCAGCCAAGGTACAGCGAACACCGGGGAGCTGTTTTTT.

This chain joins TRBV9 and TRBJ1-4; 11 bases are shared with TRBD1. The CDR3 runs 16 residues. The junction had 7 bases not matched to a gene; V was cut back by 2 bases and J by 7 bases. The germline V gene has CDR1 SGDLS and CDR2 YYNGEE. The CDR3 DNA is TGTGCCAGCAGCGTCGGGACAGGGGGTGGGAGTGAAAAACTGTTTTTT. As protein: CASSVGTGGGSEKLFF.